These T cell receptor beta chains were read from a single sample in a study of CXCR3-negative and CXCR3-positive naive CD8 T cells. TCRdb re-called the 5' RACE reads and gives one entry per CDR3 protein, without DNA. The sample has 50,000 to 75,000 distinct CDR3 sequences. The sequenced sample was naive CXCR3- CD8+ T cells from blood. These receptors were obtained from a human donor in good health. Some clones in this sample may be carry-over from other donors' samples. CDR3s include the opening cysteine and the closing phenylalanine or tryptophan. A row's size may be missing; if present it is once, few, many or a size class.

clone_size	v_call	j_call	cdr3_aa
-	TRBV28	TRBJ2-7	CASSDRVMAYEQYF
-	TRBV12-3/TRBV12-4	TRBJ2-7	CASRRGLAADYEQYF
-	TRBV9	TRBJ2-4	CASSSPGGENIQYF
-	TRBV10-3	TRBJ2-1	CAISGGTSPYVEEFF
-	TRBV7-3	TRBJ1-1	CASSLTGFSNTEAFF
-	TRBV29-1	TRBJ1-3	CSVVGRHSGNTIYF
-	TRBV23-1	TRBJ2-7	CASSQGRTETYEQYF
-	TRBV29-1	TRBJ2-7	CSVDGTGGNEQYF
medium-sized	TRBV7-7	TRBJ2-7	CASSPTEGQGAYEQYF
-	TRBV29-1	TRBJ2-7	CSVEGGTGVPYEQYF
-	TRBV12-5	TRBJ2-4	CASGLGDPKNIQYF
-	TRBV28	TRBJ2-5	CASSLRDEEETQYF
-	TRBV29-1	TRBJ2-3	CSVEDPASGTQPSTDTQYF
-	TRBV12-3/TRBV12-4	TRBJ2-7	CASSPPGRLSYEQYF
-	TRBV6-5	TRBJ2-5	CASSYSTVAGEETQYF
-	TRBV20-1	TRBJ2-7	CSARDWIGDVTYEQYF
-	TRBV7-6	TRBJ2-1	CASSTHGLAAYNEQFF
-	TRBV28	TRBJ2-3	CASKWTGLADTQYF
-	TRBV4-2	TRBJ2-1	CASSQATRDHGYEQFF
-	TRBV7-9	TRBJ2-3	CASSSSGGWSTDTQYF
-	TRBV7-9	TRBJ2-7	CASSEGLPSYEQYF
-	TRBV7-9	TRBJ2-7	CASSHPLKGGIQQYF
-	TRBV28	TRBJ2-5	CASSIPRGGHLETQYF
-	TRBV11-3	TRBJ2-7	CASSSPVGPSAHEQYF
-	TRBV20-1	TRBJ1-1	CSARDFRDRDPEAFF
medium-sized	TRBV11-3	TRBJ2-7	CASSEDPAGAYEQYF
-	TRBV3-1	TRBJ2-1	CASSPATLLKGYNEQFF